These T cell receptor beta chains were read from a single sample in a study of post-analysis software for immune sequencing data. Each CDR3 protein gets one entry after TCRdb re-called the PCR reads with MiXCR. Of roughly 800,000 distinct CDR3 sequences listed, 40% to 55% are singletons. The sequenced sample consisted of blood. Source of these receptors: a girl aged 5 to 17 with multiple sclerosis. The CDR3 runs from the conserved cysteine through the conserved F or W. The D gene is left open where the match is weak. Size values are once, few and many counts, or a class for expanded clones, and some rows have none.

TRBJ2-7	NA	few	TRBV12-3/TRBV12-4	TGTGCCAGTAATGCGGGCTCCTACGAGCAGTACTTC	CASNAGSYEQYF
TRBJ1-5	NA	few	TRBV7-6	TGTGCCAGCAGCTATGGGGAAGATCAGCCCCAGCATTTT	CASSYGEDQPQHF
TRBJ2-7	NA	few	TRBV12-3/TRBV12-4	TGTGCCAGCAGTTTAGTAGTACCGGGGATAGGGGAGCAGTACTTC	CASSLVVPGIGEQYF
TRBJ2-2	NA	NA	TRBV5-5	TGTGCCAGCAGCCTCCAAACAGGGAGCCCCGGGGAGCTGTTTTTT	CASSLQTGSPGELFF
TRBJ2-1	NA	NA	TRBV7-9	TGTGCCAGCAGACCCCGTTGGCAGGCGGACAATGAGCAGTTCTTC	CASRPRWQADNEQFF
TRBJ1-5	NA	few	TRBV7-8	TGTGCCAGCAGCAGACCGGGTTGGGATCAGCCCCAGCATTTT	CASSRPGWDQPQHF
TRBJ2-3	NA	NA	TRBV13	TGTGCCAGCAGCTGGGCTAACGGGAAGGCGACAGATACGCAGTATTTT	CASSWANGKATDTQYF
TRBJ2-1	NA	few	TRBV7-2	TGTGCCAGCAGCTTAGGATGGGGATCCTACAATGAGCAGTTCTTC	CASSLGWGSYNEQFF
TRBJ2-3	TRBD1	few	TRBV10-3	TGTGCCATCAGTGAGTCGACCCCGGGACAGCTAGATACGCAGTATTTT	CAISESTPGQLDTQYF
TRBJ1-2	NA	many	TRBV15	TGTGCCACCAGCAGAGATCGCCGGGCCATCTATGGCTACACCTTC	CATSRDRRAIYGYTF
TRBJ2-1	TRBD1	NA	TRBV5-1	TGCGCCAGCAGCCGGACAGGGGGCGTCCACAATGAGCAGTTCTTC	CASSRTGGVHNEQFF
TRBJ2-1	TRBD2	NA	TRBV7-7	TGTGCTAGCAGCTTATGGGGAGGGAATGAGCAGTTCTTC	CASSLWGGNEQFF
TRBJ2-3	TRBD1	few	TRBV7-3	TGTGCCAGCAGCTCTCAGACAGGGGGCTTGGATACGCAGTATTTT	CASSSQTGGLDTQYF
TRBJ2-1	NA	few	TRBV4-1	TGCGCCAGCAGCCTAGGACAGTGGGAGGTGCAGTTCTTC	CASSLGQWEVQFF
TRBJ1-5	NA	few	TRBV4-2	TGTGCCAGCAGCCAAGATCTCGGGCAGCCCCAGCATTTT	CASSQDLGQPQHF
TRBJ2-1	NA	few	TRBV7-9	TGTGCCAGCAGCTTAGCCCCCGGCAATGAGCAGTTCTTC	CASSLAPGNEQFF
TRBJ1-2	NA	NA	TRBV12-3/TRBV12-4	TGTGCCAGCAGTCCCCCCGGGGCCGGTGGCTACACCTTC	CASSPPGAGGYTF
TRBJ1-2	NA	NA	TRBV30	TGTGCCTGGAGTGTACTGGGGGCACCCCATGGCTACACCTTC	CAWSVLGAPHGYTF